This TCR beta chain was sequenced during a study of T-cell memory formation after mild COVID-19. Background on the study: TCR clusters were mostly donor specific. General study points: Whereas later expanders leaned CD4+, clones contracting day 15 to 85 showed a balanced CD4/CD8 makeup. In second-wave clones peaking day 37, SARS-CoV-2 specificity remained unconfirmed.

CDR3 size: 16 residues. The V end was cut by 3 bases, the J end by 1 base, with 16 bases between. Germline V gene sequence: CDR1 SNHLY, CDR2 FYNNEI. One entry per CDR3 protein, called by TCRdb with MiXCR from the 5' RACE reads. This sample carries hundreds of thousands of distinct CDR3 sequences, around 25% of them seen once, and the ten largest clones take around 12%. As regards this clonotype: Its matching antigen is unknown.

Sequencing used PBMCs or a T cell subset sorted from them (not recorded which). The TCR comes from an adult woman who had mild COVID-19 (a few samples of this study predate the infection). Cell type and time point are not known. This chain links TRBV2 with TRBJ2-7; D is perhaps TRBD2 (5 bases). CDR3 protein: CASSDGSAGVSYEQYF. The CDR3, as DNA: TGTGCCAGCAGTGATGGCTCCGCCGGGGTGTCCTACGAGCAGTACTTC.